This T cell receptor (beta chain) was sequenced in a study of spatial heterogeneity in lung cancer. As for the study in general: Each time, sequencing found more beta-chain sequences than alpha-chain sequences.

The time point here: sample taken at primary tumor resection. The input material, whole RNA from tumor, nontumor lung or frozen PBMC, was sequenced unsorted. In its sample, this clonotype was seen a few times. Its antigen is unknown. Points from the study as a whole: In blood, ubiquitous expanded tumor TCRs appeared more at resection than follow-up.

CDR3 size: 14 residues. With 8 bases clipped from V and 5 bases from J, the junction kept 5 bases outside the gene matches. Germline values: CDR1 ENHRY, CDR2 SYGVKD. In TCRdb, the 5' RACE reads were re-called with MiXCR into one record per CDR3 protein. The data hold about 92,000 distinct CDR3 sequences, with less than 15% observed a single time. The sample was PBMCs, taken at surgery. The TCR comes from a male donor with early-stage non-small cell lung cancer. This sequence joins TRBV10-3 and TRBJ2-3; 12 nucleotides line up with TRBD1. The CDR3: CAISGQGAGDTQYF. Here the CDR3 DNA reads TGTGCCATCTCGGGACAGGGGGCTGGAGATACGCAGTATTTT.